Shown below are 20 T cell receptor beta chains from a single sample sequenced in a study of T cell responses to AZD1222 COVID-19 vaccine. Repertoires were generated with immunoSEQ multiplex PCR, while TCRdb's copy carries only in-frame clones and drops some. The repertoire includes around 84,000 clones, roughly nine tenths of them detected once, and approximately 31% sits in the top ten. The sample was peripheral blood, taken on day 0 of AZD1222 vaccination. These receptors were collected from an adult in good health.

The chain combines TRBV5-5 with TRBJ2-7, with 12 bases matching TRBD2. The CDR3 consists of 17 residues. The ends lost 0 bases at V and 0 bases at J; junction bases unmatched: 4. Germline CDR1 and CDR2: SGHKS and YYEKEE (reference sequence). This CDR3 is CASSLAWGLAGSYEQYF. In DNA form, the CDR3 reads TGTGCCAGCAGCTTGGCCTGGGGACTAGCGGGCTCCTACGAGCAGTACTTC.

CDR3 residues: CASSLSKAEVYNEQFF. CDR3 nucleotide sequence: TGTGCCAGTTCCCTTTCAAAGGCAGAAGTTTACAATGAGCAGTTCTTC. The J gene is TRBJ2-1, the V gene TRBV19; D is unresolved. The CDR3 has 16 amino acids. Trimming took 8 bases from V and 4 from J, leaving 21 bases between them. Looked up from germline, CDR1 is LNHDA and CDR2 is SQIVND (reference sequence).

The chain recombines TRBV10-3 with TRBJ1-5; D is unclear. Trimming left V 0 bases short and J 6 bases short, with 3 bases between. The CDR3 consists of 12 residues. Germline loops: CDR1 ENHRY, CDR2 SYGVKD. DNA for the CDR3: TGTGCCATCAGTGAGTCAGGTCAGCCCCAGCATTTT. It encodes CAISESGQPQHF.

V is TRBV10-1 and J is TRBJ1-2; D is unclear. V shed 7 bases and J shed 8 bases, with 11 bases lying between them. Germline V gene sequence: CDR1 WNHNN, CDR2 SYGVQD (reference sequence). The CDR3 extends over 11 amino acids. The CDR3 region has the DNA TGCGCCAGCACCGTCGTTTTCGGCTACACCTTC. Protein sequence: CASTVVFGYTF.

The CDR3 loop reads CASSYRGEVHYEQYF. CDR3 DNA: TGTGCCAGCAGTTACAGGGGTGAGGTGCACTACGAGCAGTACTTC. The genes are TRBV11-2 and TRBJ2-7, with 7 bases that match TRBD1. The CDR3 contains 15 residues. With V trimmed by 6 bases and J by 3 bases, 11 bases remained unmatched. Looked up from germline, CDR1 is SGHAT and CDR2 is FQNNGV. Together with reference TRBV11-2 and TRBJ2-7, the CDR3 gives the full variable domain: EAGVAQSPRYKIIEKRQSVAFWCNPISGHATLYWYQQILGQGPKLLIQFQNNGVVDDSQLPKDRFSAERLKGVDSTLKIQPAKLEDSAVYLCASSYRGEVHYEQYFGPGTRLTVT.

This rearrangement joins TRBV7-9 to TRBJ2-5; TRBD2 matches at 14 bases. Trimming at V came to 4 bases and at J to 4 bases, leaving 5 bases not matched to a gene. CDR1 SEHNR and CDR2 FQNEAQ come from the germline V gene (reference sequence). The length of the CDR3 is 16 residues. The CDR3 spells CASSWGLAGVGETQYF. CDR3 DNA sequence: TGTGCCAGCAGCTGGGGACTAGCGGGAGTCGGAGAGACCCAGTACTTC.

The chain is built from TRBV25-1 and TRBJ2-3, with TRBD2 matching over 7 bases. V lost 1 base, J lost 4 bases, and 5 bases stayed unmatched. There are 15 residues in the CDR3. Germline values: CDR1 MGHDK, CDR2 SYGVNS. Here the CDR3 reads CASSEFAGAPDTQYF. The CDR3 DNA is TGTGCCAGCAGTGAATTTGCGGGAGCTCCAGATACGCAGTATTTT.

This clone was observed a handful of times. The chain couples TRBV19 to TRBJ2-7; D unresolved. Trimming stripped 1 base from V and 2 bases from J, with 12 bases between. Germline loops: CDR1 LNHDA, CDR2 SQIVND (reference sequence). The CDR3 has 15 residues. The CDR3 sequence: CASSIAPALAYEQYF. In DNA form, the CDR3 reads TGTGCCAGTAGTATAGCCCCCGCATTGGCCTACGAGCAGTACTTC.

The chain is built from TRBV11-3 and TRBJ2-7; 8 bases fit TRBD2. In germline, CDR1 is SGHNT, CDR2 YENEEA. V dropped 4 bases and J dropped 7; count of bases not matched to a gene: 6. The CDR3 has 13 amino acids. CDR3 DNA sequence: TGTGCCAGCAGCTCGGGAGGGGAGGAAGAGCAGTACTTC. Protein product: CASSSGGEEEQYF.

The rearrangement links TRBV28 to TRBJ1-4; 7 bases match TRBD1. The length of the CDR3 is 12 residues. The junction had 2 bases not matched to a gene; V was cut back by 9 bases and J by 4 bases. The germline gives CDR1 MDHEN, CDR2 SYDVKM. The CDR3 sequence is CASGQVNEKLFF. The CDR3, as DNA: TGTGCCAGTGGACAGGTTAATGAAAAACTGTTTTTT.

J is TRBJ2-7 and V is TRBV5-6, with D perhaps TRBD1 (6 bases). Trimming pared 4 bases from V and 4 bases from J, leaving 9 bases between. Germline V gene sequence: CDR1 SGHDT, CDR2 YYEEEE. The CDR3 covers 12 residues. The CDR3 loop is CASSRDTYEQYF. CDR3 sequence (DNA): TGTGCCAGCAGCCGGGACACGTACGAGCAGTACTTC. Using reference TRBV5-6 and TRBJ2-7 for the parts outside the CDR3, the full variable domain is DAGVTQSPTHLIKTRGQQVTLRCSPKSGHDTVSWYQQALGQGPQFIFQYYEEEERQRGNFPDRFSGHQFPNYSSELNVNALLLGDSALYLCASSRDTYEQYFGPGTRLTVT.

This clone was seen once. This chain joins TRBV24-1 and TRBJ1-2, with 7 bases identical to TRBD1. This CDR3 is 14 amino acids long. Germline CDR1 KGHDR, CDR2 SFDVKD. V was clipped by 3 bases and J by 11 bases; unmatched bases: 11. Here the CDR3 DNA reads TGTGCCACCAGTGATAGTACAGGGGCCTCTCCGTACACCTTC. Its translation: CATSDSTGASPYTF.

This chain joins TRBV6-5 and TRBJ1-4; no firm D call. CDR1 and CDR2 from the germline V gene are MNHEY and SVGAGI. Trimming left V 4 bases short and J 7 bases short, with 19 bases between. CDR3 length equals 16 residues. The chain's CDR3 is CASSWAPGERGEKLFF. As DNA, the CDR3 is TGTGCCAGCAGTTGGGCTCCGGGTGAGCGAGGTGAAAAACTGTTTTTT.

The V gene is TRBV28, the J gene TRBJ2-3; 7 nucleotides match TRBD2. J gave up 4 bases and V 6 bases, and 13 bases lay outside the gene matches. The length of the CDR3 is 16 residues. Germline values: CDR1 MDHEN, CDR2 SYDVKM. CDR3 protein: CASRPPSGPTPDTQYF. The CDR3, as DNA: TGTGCCAGCAGACCGCCTAGCGGTCCAACCCCAGATACGCAGTATTTT.

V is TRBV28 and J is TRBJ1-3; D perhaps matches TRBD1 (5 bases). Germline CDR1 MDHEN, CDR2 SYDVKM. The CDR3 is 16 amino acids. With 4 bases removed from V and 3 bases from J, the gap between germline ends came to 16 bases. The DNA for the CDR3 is TGTGCCAGCAGTTCAACAAATAGGGACGGTGGAAACACCATATATTTT. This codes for CASSSTNRDGGNTIYF. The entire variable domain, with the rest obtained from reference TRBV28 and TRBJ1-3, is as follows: DVKVTQSSRYLVKRTGEKVFLECVQDMDHENMFWYRQDPGLGLRLIYFSYDVKMKEKGDIPEGYSVSREKKERFSLILESASTNQTSMYLCASSSTNRDGGNTIYFGEGSWLTVV.

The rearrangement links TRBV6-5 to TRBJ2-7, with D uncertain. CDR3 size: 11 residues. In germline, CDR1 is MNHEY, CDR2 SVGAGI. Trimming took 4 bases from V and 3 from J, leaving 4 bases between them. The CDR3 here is CASSWGYEQYF. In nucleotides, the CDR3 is TGTGCCAGCAGTTGGGGCTACGAGCAGTACTTC.

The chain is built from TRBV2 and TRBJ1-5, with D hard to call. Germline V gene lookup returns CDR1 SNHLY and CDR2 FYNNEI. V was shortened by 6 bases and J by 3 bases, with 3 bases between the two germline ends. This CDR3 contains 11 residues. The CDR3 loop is CASRSNQPQHF. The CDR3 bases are TGTGCCAGCAGATCCAATCAGCCCCAGCATTTT.

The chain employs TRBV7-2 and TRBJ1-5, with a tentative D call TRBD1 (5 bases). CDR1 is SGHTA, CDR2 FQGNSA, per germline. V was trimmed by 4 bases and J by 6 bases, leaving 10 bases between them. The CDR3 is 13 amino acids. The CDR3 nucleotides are TGTGCCAGCAGCTATACAGGAAGTCAGCCCCAGCATTTT. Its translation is CASSYTGSQPQHF.

The CDR3 region is CASSSGLAGTGELFF. The CDR3 DNA reads TGTGCCAGCAGCTCAGGACTAGCGGGAACCGGGGAGCTGTTTTTT. J is TRBJ2-2 and V is TRBV7-2; 12 bases are a match to TRBD2. The ends lost 4 bases at V and 5 bases at J; junction bases unmatched: 2. The CDR3 covers 15 residues. In germline, CDR1 is SGHTA, CDR2 FQGNSA.

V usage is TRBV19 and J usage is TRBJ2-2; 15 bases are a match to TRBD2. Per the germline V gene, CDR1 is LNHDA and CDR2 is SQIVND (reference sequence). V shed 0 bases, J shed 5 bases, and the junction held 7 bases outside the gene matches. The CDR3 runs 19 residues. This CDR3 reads CASSIDGLAGGPFTGELFF. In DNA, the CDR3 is TGTGCCAGTAGTATAGACGGACTAGCGGGAGGGCCGTTTACCGGGGAGCTGTTTTTT.